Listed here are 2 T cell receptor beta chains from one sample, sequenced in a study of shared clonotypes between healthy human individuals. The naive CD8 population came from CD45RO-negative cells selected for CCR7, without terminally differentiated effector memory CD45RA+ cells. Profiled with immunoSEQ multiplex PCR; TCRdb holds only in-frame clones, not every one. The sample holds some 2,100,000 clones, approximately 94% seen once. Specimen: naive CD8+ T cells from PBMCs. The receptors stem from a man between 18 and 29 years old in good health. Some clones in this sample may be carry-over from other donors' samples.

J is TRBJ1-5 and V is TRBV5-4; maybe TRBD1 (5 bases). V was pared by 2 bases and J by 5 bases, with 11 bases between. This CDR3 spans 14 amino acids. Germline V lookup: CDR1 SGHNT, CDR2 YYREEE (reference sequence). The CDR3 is CASSFTGAHQPQHF. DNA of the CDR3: TGTGCCAGCAGCTTCACTGGGGCCCATCAGCCCCAGCATTTT.

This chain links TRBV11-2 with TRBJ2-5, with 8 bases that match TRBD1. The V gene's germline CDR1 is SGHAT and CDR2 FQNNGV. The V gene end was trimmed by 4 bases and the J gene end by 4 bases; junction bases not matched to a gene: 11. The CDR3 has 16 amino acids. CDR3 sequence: CASSSKTGVTGETQYF. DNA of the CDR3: TGTGCCAGCAGCTCGAAGACAGGGGTTACAGGAGAGACCCAGTACTTC.